These T cell receptor beta chains were read from a single sample in a study of somatic mutations in cytotoxic T cells in rheumatoid arthritis. Some clones are missing from TCRdb's copy, which holds only in-frame ones; the method was immunoSEQ multiplex PCR. The sample records approximately 17,000 clones, roughly 79% being singletons. Specimen: CD8+ T cells sorted from blood. The receptors come from an adult with rheumatoid arthritis. Each CDR3 is given with its conserved first and last residue. Fields, in order: V gene, CDR3 protein.

v_call: TRBV4-1
cdr3_aa: CASRGDATYEQYF

v_call: TRBV14
cdr3_aa: CASSQDVNTEAFF

v_call: TRBV5-1
cdr3_aa: CASSWTGTGEGSEAFF

v_call: TRBV6-5
cdr3_aa: CASSYSGFGDTYEQYF

v_call: TRBV5-4
cdr3_aa: CASSLAQINYGYTF

v_call: TRBV4-3
cdr3_aa: CASSQVATGVNEQFF

v_call: TRBV18
cdr3_aa: CASSSPGQNYNEQFF

v_call: TRBV7-8
cdr3_aa: CASSLARGLSLQETQYF

v_call: TRBV6-5
cdr3_aa: CASSYPGRTNTGELFF

v_call: TRBV5-6
cdr3_aa: CASSVSVSSYNEQFF

v_call: TRBV7-9
cdr3_aa: CASLIAGSTDTQYF

v_call: TRBV28
cdr3_aa: CASSLRDRLTDTQYF

v_call: TRBV27
cdr3_aa: CASRGQVNEQFF

v_call: TRBV6-5
cdr3_aa: CASSSLPRVTRYEQYF

v_call: TRBV4-1
cdr3_aa: CASSQGDRLLEAFF

v_call: TRBV2
cdr3_aa: CASRTITRTDTQYF

v_call: TRBV7-9
cdr3_aa: CASSLAGQRNYGYTF

v_call: TRBV6-4
cdr3_aa: CASSPDASPNQPQHF

v_call: TRBV7-2
cdr3_aa: CASSNHLLAGDGELFF

v_call: TRBV23-1
cdr3_aa: CASSQLESSGGRGGNEQFF

v_call: TRBV9
cdr3_aa: CASSARTFDYEQYF

v_call: TRBV18
cdr3_aa: CASSQGDRIENEKLFF

v_call: TRBV7-3
cdr3_aa: CASSSLMGNEQFF

v_call: TRBV27
cdr3_aa: CASSFLGGPQHF

v_call: TRBV4-1
cdr3_aa: CASSLLDGSYNEQFF

v_call: TRBV11-2
cdr3_aa: CASSLNTEAFF

v_call: TRBV10-3
cdr3_aa: CATRLAGDPYNEQFF